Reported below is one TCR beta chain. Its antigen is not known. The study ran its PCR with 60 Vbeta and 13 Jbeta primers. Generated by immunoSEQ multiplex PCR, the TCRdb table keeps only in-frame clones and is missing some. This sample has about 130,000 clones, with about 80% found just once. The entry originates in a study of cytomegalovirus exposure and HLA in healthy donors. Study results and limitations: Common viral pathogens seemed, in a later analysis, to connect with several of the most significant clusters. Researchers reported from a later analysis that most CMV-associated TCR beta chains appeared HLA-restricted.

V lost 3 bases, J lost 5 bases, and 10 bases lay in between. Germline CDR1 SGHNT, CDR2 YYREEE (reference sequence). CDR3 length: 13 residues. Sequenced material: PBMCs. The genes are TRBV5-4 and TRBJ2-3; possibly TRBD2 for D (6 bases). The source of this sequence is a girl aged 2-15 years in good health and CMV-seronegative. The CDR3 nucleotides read TGTGCCAGCAGCTCCCTAGCGAAAGATACGCAGTATTTT. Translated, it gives CASSSLAKDTQYF.